Following are 10 T cell receptor beta chains from one sample sequenced in a study of blood T cell repertoires in COVID-19. Sequenced by immunoSEQ multiplex PCR; TCRdb stores in-frame clones only, minus some. The data hold a few hundred thousand clones, with 80% to 90% observed a single time. Input material: PBMCs or T cells enriched from blood (not recorded which). The origin of the receptors is a woman aged 18-29 years who had recovered from COVID-19.

The CDR3 region is CASSQEVTGGPGNEQFF. The CDR3 DNA sequence: TGCGCCAGCAGCCAAGAGGTGACGGGGGGGCCGGGCAATGAGCAGTTCTTC. J is TRBJ2-1 and V is TRBV4-1; 8 bases are a match to TRBD2. With 0 bases clipped from V and 6 bases from J, the junction kept 10 bases outside the gene matches. The CDR3 length is 17 residues. The germline gives CDR1 MGHRA, CDR2 YSYEKL.

This clone has a single count. This CDR3 reads CASSQGDSSYEQYF. Here the CDR3 DNA reads TGTGCCAGTAGTCAAGGGGATAGCTCCTACGAGCAGTACTTC. The chain is built from TRBV19 and TRBJ2-7; D is perhaps TRBD1 (5 bases). Trimming took 5 bases from V and 0 from J, leaving 11 bases between them. This CDR3 spans 14 amino acids. The germline gives CDR1 LNHDA, CDR2 SQIVND (reference sequence).

The chain recombines TRBV28 with TRBJ2-1; D may be TRBD2 (6 bases). CDR3 length equals 14 residues. Between the trimmed V and J ends, which lost 4 bases and 5 bases, there was a span of 12 bases. Germline loops: CDR1 MDHEN, CDR2 SYDVKM. The CDR3 DNA follows: TGTGCCAGCAGTTCCCCGGGACTCCACAATGAGCAGTTCTTC. It yields the protein CASSSPGLHNEQFF.

The V gene is TRBV12-3 or TRBV12-4, the J gene TRBJ1-5; D gene ambiguous. This CDR3 is built from 13 residues. V was cut by 1 base and J by 4 bases, with 5 bases left in between. CDR3 bases: TGTGCCAGCAGTTTAGACGCGAATCAGCCCCAGCATTTT. Translation: CASSLDANQPQHF.

The J gene is TRBJ1-5, the V gene TRBV28, with D maybe TRBD1 (5 bases). The CDR3 consists of 14 residues. Germline values: CDR1 MDHEN, CDR2 SYDVKM. Trimming left V 7 bases short and J 5 bases short, with 15 bases between. CDR3 nucleotide sequence: TGTGCCAGCACAGATTCGGGGGGGTATCAGCCCCAGCATTTT. It is translated as CASTDSGGYQPQHF.

The chain joins TRBV24-1 to TRBJ2-5; TRBD1 aligns across 7 bases. This CDR3 has 14 residues. Germline values: CDR1 KGHDR, CDR2 SFDVKD. Trimming cost V 5 bases and J 1 base; bases outside gene matches: 3. The CDR3 coding sequence is TGTGCCACCAGTGCCACAGGGGCCCAAGAGACCCAGTACTTC. This encodes CATSATGAQETQYF.

The V and J genes are TRBV28 and TRBJ2-5, with TRBD2 matching over 7 bases. CDR1 and CDR2 (germline): MDHEN, SYDVKM. V lost 3 bases, J lost 4 bases, and 11 bases stayed unmatched. The length of the CDR3 is 16 residues. CDR3 nucleotides: TGTGCCAGCAGTTTCGTGGCGGGAGTTGGCAGAGAGACCCAGTACTTC. Translating gives CASSFVAGVGRETQYF.

The J gene is TRBJ1-3, the V gene TRBV7-9; no definite D call. Germline CDR1 is SEHNR and CDR2 is FQNEAQ (reference sequence). This CDR3 region has 11 residues. With 2 bases removed from V and 6 bases from J, the gap between germline ends came to 2 bases. CDR3 loop: CASSLQNTIYF. The CDR3 coding sequence is TGTGCCAGCAGCTTACAAAACACCATATATTTT.

This chain links TRBV11-2 with TRBJ2-7; D uncertain. The germline V gene has CDR1 SGHAT and CDR2 FQNNGV. CDR3 length: 13 amino acids. V lost 5 bases, J lost 6 bases, and 14 bases lay in between. The CDR3 protein is CASSPLSLSEQYF. The CDR3, as DNA: TGTGCCAGCAGCCCCCTCTCACTGAGCGAGCAGTACTTC.

This sequence joins TRBV5-1 and TRBJ1-1; 8 bases are shared with TRBD1. The CDR3 length is 14 residues. J gave up 5 bases and V 4 bases, and 7 bases lay outside the gene matches. Germline V CDR1 and CDR2: SGHRS, YFSETQ. The CDR3 is CASSPGTGGTEAFF. The CDR3 DNA is TGCGCCAGCAGCCCCGGGACAGGTGGGACTGAAGCTTTCTTT.